This T cell receptor (beta chain) was sequenced in a study of cytomegalovirus exposure and HLA in healthy donors. Background on the study: Genetic ancestry analysis placed about 84% of the 398 donors that were genotyped in the Caucasian-associated cluster.

Notes on the study in general: Several of the most significant clusters appeared linked to common viral pathogens, based on a later analysis.

The PCR employed 60 Vbeta primers together with 13 Jbeta primers. Sequencing was performed with immunoSEQ multiplex PCR; in TCRdb, only in-frame clones are kept and a portion is missing. The sample gives about 150,000 clones, about 78% of which show up once; about 13% is in the top ten. With respect to this clone: The antigen remains undetermined.

The CDR3 consists of 11 residues. Germline loops: CDR1 SGHAT, CDR2 FQNNGV. V dropped 5 bases and J dropped 16; count of bases not matched to a gene: 7. Sequencing was performed on PBMCs. This chain links TRBV11-2 with TRBJ2-4; 8 nucleotides align to TRBD1. This TCR was sampled from a woman aged 50 to 60 in good health and CMV-seropositive. The DNA for the CDR3 is TGTGCCAGCAGCCCTGGACAGGGAACCTACTTC. As protein: CASSPGQGTYF. The full variable domain, rest sourced from reference TRBV11-2 and TRBJ2-4, is EAGVAQSPRYKIIEKRQSVAFWCNPISGHATLYWYQQILGQGPKLLIQFQNNGVVDDSQLPKDRFSAERLKGVDSTLKIQPAKLEDSAVYLCASSPGQGTYFGAGTRLSVL.